The rows below give T cell receptor beta chains drawn from one sample of a study of blood T cell repertoires in COVID-19. Data came from immunoSEQ multiplex PCR; TCRdb stores just in-frame clones and leaves some out. Among 35,000 to 40,000 clones listed, approximately 86% were seen once. The sequencing input was peripheral blood. The receptors originated from a human donor in a cohort sampled during active COVID-19. The CDR3 runs from the conserved cysteine through the conserved F or W.

V	J	CDR3
TRBV4-1	TRBJ1-2	CASSQDQEVWRGYTF
TRBV12-3/TRBV12-4	TRBJ2-1	CASSRGLSNEQFF
TRBV5-1	TRBJ2-1	CASRSGLAEGYEQFF
TRBV7-6	TRBJ2-2	CASSLREVHTGELFF
TRBV9	TRBJ2-5	CASSGLDIETQYF
TRBV10-3	TRBJ2-3	CAISDRGGADTQYF
TRBV4-3	TRBJ2-6	CASSQYGQVRPEAGANVLTF
TRBV23-1	TRBJ1-2	CASSQSPYGYTF
TRBV23-1	TRBJ1-1	CASSHPPTKEVNTEAFF
TRBV4-2	TRBJ2-1	CASSQGGLAGGKQNEQFF
TRBV9	TRBJ2-3	CASSAMTGDTDTQYF
TRBV3-1/TRBV3-2	TRBJ1-5	CASSPTPTGAYSNQPQHF
TRBV7-2	TRBJ2-3	CASSLEVRTAQYF
TRBV6-2/TRBV6-3	TRBJ2-4	CASSPFVVPGAIAKNIQYF
TRBV3-1/TRBV3-2	TRBJ2-3	CASSLTSGTDTQYF
TRBV19	TRBJ2-7	CASRQQGSYEQYF
TRBV6-4	TRBJ1-1	CASKYSSNTEAFF
TRBV6-5	TRBJ1-6	CASSYSGTDNSPLHF
TRBV6-1	TRBJ1-5	CASSEAPLAGLSNQPQHF
TRBV29-1	TRBJ1-2	CSVAAANYGYTF
TRBV25-1	TRBJ1-2	CASSERGDSGYTF
TRBV30	TRBJ2-4	CAWSPVPILAKNIQYF